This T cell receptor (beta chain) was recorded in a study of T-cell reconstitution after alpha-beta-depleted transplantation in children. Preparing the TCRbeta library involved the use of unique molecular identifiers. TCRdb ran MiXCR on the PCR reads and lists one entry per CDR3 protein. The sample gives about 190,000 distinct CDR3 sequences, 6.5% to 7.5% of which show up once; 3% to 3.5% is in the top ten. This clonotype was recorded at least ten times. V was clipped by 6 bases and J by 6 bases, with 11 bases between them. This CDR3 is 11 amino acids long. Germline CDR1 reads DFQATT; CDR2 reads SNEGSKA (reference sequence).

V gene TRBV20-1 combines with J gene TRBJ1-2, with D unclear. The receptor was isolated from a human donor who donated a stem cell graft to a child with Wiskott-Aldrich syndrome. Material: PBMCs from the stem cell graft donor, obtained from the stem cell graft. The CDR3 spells CSAVKGHGYTF. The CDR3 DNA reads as TGCAGTGCGGTTAAGGGTCATGGCTACACCTTC.